This passage covers 21 T cell receptor beta chains from one sample sequenced in a study of blood T cell repertoires in COVID-19. Clones were read by immunoSEQ multiplex PCR, and TCRdb kept only the in-frame ones, dropping some. The sample has some 270,000 clones, roughly 86% seen once. The sequencing sample was made of peripheral blood. These TCRs come from a woman aged 80 or over with COVID-19, enrolled during active disease.

This clone was seen repeatedly, ten times or more. The chain is built from TRBV27 and TRBJ1-5, with D perhaps matching TRBD1 (5 bases). Per germline, CDR1 MNHEY and CDR2 SMNVEV (reference sequence). CDR3 length: 12 residues. The V and J ends lost 10 bases and 9 bases respectively, with 16 bases between them. CDR3 nucleotide sequence: TGTGCCAACCCCAGGGAAGTCTCGCCCCAGCATTTT. Its protein product is CANPREVSPQHF.

The rearrangement uses TRBV19 and TRBJ1-5, with D perhaps TRBD1 (5 bases). The V end lost 1 base, the J end lost 5 bases, and 18 bases lay between the germline ends. This CDR3 is built from 17 residues. CDR1 LNHDA and CDR2 SQIVND come from the germline V gene (reference sequence). CDR3 DNA: TGTGCCAGTAGTATAGCGGGGGGAGGGGCCCCGTATCAGCCCCAGCATTTT. Protein: CASSIAGGGAPYQPQHF.

The CDR3 DNA follows: TGTGCCAGCACTACGGACAGGGGCGAAAAGACCCAGTACTTC. Encoded protein: CASTTDRGEKTQYF. The chain combines TRBV2 with TRBJ2-5; 9 nucleotides align to TRBD1. CDR3 length equals 14 residues. Germline CDR1 is SNHLY and CDR2 is FYNNEI. J lost 6 bases, V lost 7 bases, and 9 bases had no gene match. Supplemented by reference TRBV2 and TRBJ2-5, the full variable domain reads EPEVTQTPSHQVTQMGQEVILRCVPISNHLYFYWYRQILGQKVEFLVSFYNNEISEKSEIFDDQFSVERPDGSNFTLKIRSTKLEDSAMYFCASTTDRGEKTQYFGPGTRLLVL.

A single count supports this clone. The rearrangement joins TRBV7-2 to TRBJ2-2, with no clear D. Germline V gives CDR1 SGHTA, CDR2 FQGNSA. Trimming took off 0 bases at V and 1 base at J, with 9 bases between the two ends. CDR3 length: 16 residues. The CDR3 reads CASSLAPTGNTGELFF. The CDR3 region has the DNA TGTGCCAGCAGCTTAGCGCCTACGGGGAACACCGGGGAGCTGTTTTTT.

This rearrangement joins TRBV11-3 to TRBJ2-1, with 8 bases matching TRBD1. This CDR3 region has 12 residues. Looked up from germline, CDR1 is SGHNT and CDR2 is YENEEA. The trim removed 4 bases at V and 10 bases at J, leaving 3 bases unmatched. For the CDR3, the DNA is TGTGCCAGCAGCTCAGACAGGGGAGAGCAGTTCTTC. Translating it yields CASSSDRGEQFF.

This clone has just one count. The chain joins TRBV9 to TRBJ2-3, with D unclear. Germline V gene sequence: CDR1 SGDLS, CDR2 YYNGEE. V was clipped by 2 bases and J by 4 bases, with 2 bases between them. The CDR3 has 11 amino acids. The CDR3: CASSVADTQYF. The DNA for the CDR3 is TGTGCCAGCAGCGTCGCAGATACGCAGTATTTT.

The genes are TRBV5-1 and TRBJ2-5; 11 positions agree with TRBD1. V lost 5 bases, J lost 3 bases, and 6 bases stayed unmatched. This CDR3 is built from 15 residues. Germline CDR1 is SGHRS and CDR2 is YFSETQ. Here the CDR3 reads CASRLQGQGEETQYF. The CDR3 nucleotides are TGCGCCAGCAGGCTCCAGGGACAGGGGGAAGAGACCCAGTACTTC.

The rearrangement joins TRBV7-9 to TRBJ2-3; 8 bases are a match to TRBD1. V trimming: 6 bases; J trimming: 6 bases; junction bases outside the gene matches: 8. The CDR3 consists of 14 residues. Per germline, CDR1 SEHNR and CDR2 FQNEAQ (reference sequence). The CDR3 protein is CASRRTGSTDTQYF. CDR3 nucleotides: TGTGCCAGCAGGAGGACAGGGTCGACGGATACGCAGTATTTT.

The chain combines TRBV25-1 with TRBJ1-2; D gene ambiguous. The CDR3 consists of 13 residues. From germline, CDR1 is MGHDK and CDR2 SYGVNS. V was pared by 5 bases and J by 2 bases, with 9 bases between. This chain's CDR3 is CASSNQINYGYTF. The CDR3 nucleotides read TGTGCCAGCAGTAACCAGATAAACTATGGCTACACCTTC.

The J gene is TRBJ2-5, the V gene TRBV19; 11 bases agree with TRBD1. Germline trimming cut 5 bases from V and 0 bases from J; bases unmatched to any gene: 5. Germline V CDR1 and CDR2: LNHDA, SQIVND (reference sequence). CDR3 length: 16 amino acids. CDR3 bases: TGTGCCAGTAGTGGCCGGGACAGGGGGAACCAAGAGACCCAGTACTTC. Amino acids: CASSGRDRGNQETQYF.

The V gene is TRBV27, the J gene TRBJ1-2; 10 nucleotides align to TRBD1. Unmatched junction bases numbered 7, after V lost 4 bases and J lost 5 bases. Germline-derived CDR1 and CDR2 are MNHEY and SMNVEV (reference sequence). This CDR3 has 15 residues. CDR3 DNA sequence: TGTGCCAGCAGTTCCGGACAGGGGGGGGAGTATGGCTACACCTTC. It codes for CASSSGQGGEYGYTF.

The chain joins TRBV6-5 to TRBJ1-1, with D perhaps TRBD1 (6 bases). Deletions cut 2 bases from V and 8 bases from J, with 15 bases between. The CDR3 covers 14 residues. The germline gives CDR1 MNHEY, CDR2 SVGAGI. The DNA of the CDR3 is TGTGCCAGCAGTTACGACCCCGGGGGGCCAGAAGCTTTCTTT. This encodes CASSYDPGGPEAFF.

This clone was counted between two and nine times. The chain employs TRBV6-5 and TRBJ1-1; D gene unclear. Germline-derived CDR1 and CDR2 are MNHEY and SVGAGI. The CDR3 is made up of 15 amino acids. The V gene lost 4 bases and the J gene lost 5 bases, with 17 bases spanning the gap. CDR3 region: CASSFKVGVRTEAFF. The DNA for the CDR3 is TGTGCCAGCAGTTTTAAAGTGGGAGTGAGGACTGAAGCTTTCTTT.

This chain joins TRBV10-2 and TRBJ1-1; maybe TRBD1 (6 bases). The length of the CDR3 is 13 residues. Germline V gives CDR1 WSHSY, CDR2 SAAADI. V was pared by 8 bases and J by 3 bases, with 13 bases between. The CDR3 coding sequence is TGCGCCAGCCTCCGGGACACGTACACTGAAGCTTTCTTT. Translated: CASLRDTYTEAFF.

J is TRBJ2-3 and V is TRBV3-1 (or the pseudogene TRBV3-2); TRBD2 aligns across 10 bases. Germline V lookup: CDR1 LGHDT, CDR2 YNNKEL (reference sequence). V shed 0 bases, J shed 2 bases, and the junction held 8 bases outside the gene matches. The CDR3 covers 18 residues. The CDR3: CASSQDGSSGGSTDTQYF. The CDR3 DNA sequence: TGTGCCAGCAGCCAAGATGGATCTAGCGGGGGTTCCACAGATACGCAGTATTTT.

The chain is built from TRBV19 and TRBJ1-1; D perhaps matches TRBD1 (6 bases). CDR3 length: 11 residues. In germline, CDR1 is LNHDA, CDR2 SQIVND (reference sequence). V gave up 9 bases and J gave up 5 bases, with 10 bases separating them. CDR3 bases: TGTGCCAGCGGGGGGGCAACTGAAGCTTTCTTT. As protein: CASGGATEAFF.

This clone was found once. This chain links TRBV6-2 or TRBV6-3 with TRBJ1-5; D call uncertain. V was cut by 0 bases and J by 7 bases, with 16 bases left in between. The CDR3 spans 16 residues. Germline V gives CDR1 MNHEY, CDR2 SVGEGT. The CDR3 DNA reads TGTGCCAGCAGTTACTCGAGCTCGGGGAGAGGCCAGCCCCAGCATTTT. Its translation: CASSYSSSGRGQPQHF.

The chain couples TRBV5-5 to TRBJ1-5; 10 bases are a match to TRBD1. CDR1 and CDR2 from the germline V gene are SGHKS and YYEKEE (reference sequence). V gave up 3 bases and J gave up 1 base; unmatched junction bases: 7. This CDR3 region has 17 residues. CDR3 nucleotides: TGTGCCAGCAGCTGGACAGGGGGAACGGGGAGCAATCAGCCCCAGCATTTT. Its translation is CASSWTGGTGSNQPQHF.

The V gene is TRBV6-5, the J gene TRBJ2-1; 8 bases are a match to TRBD1. The ends lost 5 bases at V and 5 bases at J; junction bases unmatched: 8. Germline CDR1 and CDR2: MNHEY and SVGAGI. There are 15 residues in the CDR3. The DNA for the CDR3 is TGTGCCAGCAGTCGACAGGGGATAGGGGACAATGAGCAGTTCTTC. Encoded protein: CASSRQGIGDNEQFF.

V is TRBV6-5 and J is TRBJ1-2; TRBD1 agrees at 9 bases. The CDR3 runs to 15 residues. Germline CDR1 MNHEY, CDR2 SVGAGI. The V and J ends lost 6 bases and 8 bases, in that order; junction bases with no gene match: 13. The CDR3 DNA reads as TGTGCCAGCAGCGATGCGGGACAGGGCGCACGGGGCTACACCTTC. Protein: CASSDAGQGARGYTF.

The chain recombines TRBV7-9 with TRBJ2-3; 8 nucleotides line up with TRBD2. The CDR3 loop spans 14 amino acids. The V gene end was trimmed by 9 bases and the J gene end by 2 bases; junction bases not matched to a gene: 7. Germline CDR1 is SEHNR and CDR2 is FQNEAQ (reference sequence). The chain's CDR3 is CASSPGGHTDTQYF. CDR3 DNA sequence: TGTGCCAGTTCACCGGGGGGGCACACAGATACGCAGTATTTT.